This T cell receptor beta chain was sequenced for a study of metastatic and nonmetastatic thyroid tumors (dated by TCRdb to 2020 to 2021). The study in broad terms: The researchers compared repertoires between peripheral blood samples and tumor or nodule tissue samples from patients with malignant or benign thyroid disease.

Points the paper makes about the study in general: In both blood and tumor samples, TCR beta diversity was reported to be significantly higher in malignant tumors than in benign nodules.

Taken from the germline V gene, the CDR1 and CDR2 loops are MDHEN and SYDVKM. Trimming accounts for 5 bases at V and 10 bases at J, while the number of junction bases matched to no gene is 8. The CDR3 runs 15 amino acids, cysteine and phenylalanine included. CDR3 DNA only is kept here, 45 bases in frame from base 1. A note on this clone: Its antigen specificity is not known. Base qualities are not at hand, and no much larger clone is one base apart.

The library was generated by PCR. TCRdb names Illumina HiSeq 4000 as the instrument used. The TCR beta-chain CDR3 region of each patient was profiled by high-throughput sequencing. Per the authors' processing: A classifier to discriminate distant-metastatic papillary thyroid cancer patients was built from CDR3 differences across clinicopathological groups. The Shannon index was used to assess repertoire diversity, and the Morisita-Horn index was used to assess tumor-blood repertoire similarity. TCRdb trimmed the raw reads at Q25, called clones with MiXCR and kept productive beta chains. Here the V and J calls rest on TCRdb's processing, not on the authors' analysis. This sample is represented by thousands of clones; roughly 25% of them were singletons. The ten largest account for 26% of the sample. No patient had received any treatment before thyroid surgery. Using T-cell receptor beta sequencing, the study looked back at clinical samples from patients collected from about 2011 to 2018.

The TCR comes from a female donor with papillary thyroid cancer or a benign thyroid nodule (not recorded which). Some clones in this sample may be carry-over from other donors' samples. The sequenced sample consisted of tumor tissue. In this chain, TRBV28 is recombined with TRBJ1-6; 10 bases in between match TRBD1. CDR3 loop: CASSPPGQGSSPLHF. The DNA sequence is TGTGCCAGCAGTCCCCCGGGACAGGGGTCGTCACCCCTCCACTTT. Here the CDR3 is joined to the reference TRBV28 and TRBJ1-6 genes, and the full variable domain is: DVKVTQSSRYLVKRTGEKVFLECVQDMDHENMFWYRQDPGLGLRLIYFSYDVKMKEKGDIPEGYSVSREKKERFSLILESASTNQTSMYLCASSPPGQGSSPLHFGNGTRLTVT.